This TCR delta chain was sequenced for a study of delta chain sequences of gamma delta T cells listed by TCRdb under 2017. CDR1 and CDR2, per the germline V gene, are GEAIGNYY and EKD. V drops 0 bases and J drops 2 bases, leaving 21 bases in between. Including the terminal cysteine and phenylalanine, the CDR3 comprises 18 residues. Of all the DNA, just the CDR3 is kept, 54 bases in frame from base 1. Worth noting for this clone: It has no known antigen specificity. Base qualities are not recorded, but no much larger clone differs from it by a single base.

The protocol used for the library was 5' RACE. The run used an Illumina MiSeq. After TCRdb called clones again from the public reads with CATT, rows with identical DNA were merged. The sample profile shows over 2,000 delta-chain clones; under 30% of them were found once. Approximately 16% of the sample goes to the ten largest clones. Input material: either unsorted cells or a sorted T cell fraction (not recorded which). This receptor chain uses TRDV2 and TRDJ1, and the D gene may be TRDD3, 6 bases matching. The clonotype originates from a human donor in good health. The CDR3 has the sequence CACDTLECGIALTDKLIF. In nucleotide form, the sequence is TGTGCCTGTGACACCTTGGAGTGTGGGATAGCCCTAACCGATAAACTCATCTTT.